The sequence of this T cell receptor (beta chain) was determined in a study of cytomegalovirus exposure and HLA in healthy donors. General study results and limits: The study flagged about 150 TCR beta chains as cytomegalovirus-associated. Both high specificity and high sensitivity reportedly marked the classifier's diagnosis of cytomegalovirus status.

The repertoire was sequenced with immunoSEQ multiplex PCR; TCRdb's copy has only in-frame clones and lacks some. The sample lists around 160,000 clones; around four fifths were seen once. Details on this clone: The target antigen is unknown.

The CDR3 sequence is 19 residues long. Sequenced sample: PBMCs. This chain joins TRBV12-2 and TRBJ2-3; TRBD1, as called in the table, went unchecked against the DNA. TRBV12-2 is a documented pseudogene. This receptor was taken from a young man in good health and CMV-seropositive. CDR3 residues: CASRLEGRVDRDPSDTQYF. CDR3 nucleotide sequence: TGTGCAAGTCGCTTAGAAGGCCGTGTAGACAGGGACCCTTCCGATACGCAGTATTTT.